This entry features one T cell receptor (beta chain) sequence. Its antigen remains unidentified. The data are from a study of T cells in localized non-small cell lung cancer. The ends were cut back, 0 bases at V and 5 bases at J, with 13 bases in the middle. CDR3 length equals 15 residues. Germline values: CDR1 SGHDT, CDR2 YYEEEE. Repertoires were generated with immunoSEQ multiplex PCR, while TCRdb's copy carries only in-frame clones and drops some. The sample yields tens of thousands of clones, about 91% seen once. Study results and caveats: A median of roughly 57 clones ranked among the top 100 in tumor appeared in adjacent lung.

The sequencing here drew on peripheral blood, taken before any cancer treatment. The chain uses TRBV5-6 and TRBJ2-3; maybe TRBD2 (6 bases). The receptor was derived from a man aged 40 to 69 with stage I squamous cell lung carcinoma. CDR3 bases: TGTGCCAGCAGCTTGGGGGCTCAGGGACTAGATACGCAGTATTTT. Protein: CASSLGAQGLDTQYF.